A selection of T cell receptor beta chains follows, all from one sample in a study of T cells in localized non-small cell lung cancer. The protocol was immunoSEQ multiplex PCR, while the TCRdb copy is restricted to in-frame clones and leaves out a portion. The sample records over 40,000 clones, about 86% being singletons. The specimen comprised peripheral blood, sampled before any cancer treatment. These receptors were obtained from a woman aged 18-55 years with stage III lung adenocarcinoma. The CDR3 runs from the conserved cysteine through the conserved F or W. Fields, in order: J gene, clone size, D gene, V gene, CDR3 DNA, CDR3 protein. D genes are given only for firm matches. Size is stated for part of the rows, as once, few or many counts, or as a class when the clone is expanded.

TRBJ2-1	.	.	TRBV7-3	TGTGCCAGCAGTCGGGAGCCTAGCTCCTACAATGAGCAGTTCTTC	CASSREPSSYNEQFF
TRBJ2-2	.	TRBD1	TRBV7-3	TGTGCCAGCAACGCAGGGGGCCCCACCGGGGAGCTGTTTTTT	CASNAGGPTGELFF
TRBJ1-1	.	.	TRBV2	TGTGCCAGCAGCCCTCAGGGGACGGTGAACACTGAAGCTTTCTTT	CASSPQGTVNTEAFF
TRBJ2-3	.	.	TRBV7-7	TGTGCTAGCAGCTTAGCCCGGGCAGATACGCAGTATTTT	CASSLARADTQYF
TRBJ1-2	.	.	TRBV2	TGTGCCAGCAGAGCAGGACAGTCCCTTCGGGATGGCTACACCTTC	CASRAGQSLRDGYTF
TRBJ1-3	.	TRBD1	TRBV7-2	TGTGCCAGCAGCCGACAGGGTGACTCTGGAAACACCATATATTTT	CASSRQGDSGNTIYF
TRBJ2-5	once	.	TRBV7-2	TGTGCCAGCAGCTTGTCCGGGGGTCAAGAGACCCAGTACTTC	CASSLSGGQETQYF
TRBJ1-1	.	.	TRBV19	TGTGCCAGTAGTATCCGGGGCAGGAACACTGAAGCTTTCTTT	CASSIRGRNTEAFF
TRBJ2-2	.	TRBD2	TRBV25-1	TGTGCCAGCAGTGAATATAAAATTAGCGGGGGGAACACCGGGGAGCTGTTTTTT	CASSEYKISGGNTGELFF
TRBJ1-3	.	.	TRBV25-1	TGTGCCAGCAGCCCGACTGCTGGAAACACCATATATTTT	CASSPTAGNTIYF
TRBJ1-2	.	.	TRBV30	TGTGCCTGGAGTGTAGGAGGGCACGCTAACTATGGCTACACCTTC	CAWSVGGHANYGYTF
TRBJ1-3	.	.	TRBV30	TGTGCCCGGAGCAAGGGGTTCTCTGGAAACACTATATATTTT	CARSKGFSGNTIYF
TRBJ1-1	.	TRBD1	TRBV27	TGTGCCAGCAGTTTATTATCGACAGGGACTGAAGCTTTCTTT	CASSLLSTGTEAFF
TRBJ2-2	.	.	TRBV20-1	TGCAGTGCCAAAACCACCGGGGAGCTGTTTTTT	CSAKTTGELFF
TRBJ1-1	.	.	TRBV6-6	TGTGCCAGCAGTTATTATAGGGTGGGTGGCACTGAAGCTTTCTTT	CASSYYRVGGTEAFF
TRBJ2-2	.	.	TRBV12-5	TGTGCTAGTGGCTCACAGGGAGGATACACCGGGGAGCTGTTTTTT	CASGSQGGYTGELFF
TRBJ1-6	.	.	TRBV6-5	TGTGCCAGCAGTTACAGGGAAAATTCACCCCTCCACTTT	CASSYRENSPLHF
TRBJ1-6	.	.	TRBV4-1	TGCGCCAGCAGCAACCGGGCTCGGAAGGAACCCCTCCACTTT	CASSNRARKEPLHF
TRBJ1-3	.	.	TRBV5-1	TGCGCCAGCAGCCCCACGGGCGCCTTCTTAGGTTCTGGAAACACCATATATTTT	CASSPTGAFLGSGNTIYF
TRBJ1-1	.	.	TRBV29-1	TGCAGCGTAGACGACCCCCGAGCTTTCTTT	CSVDDPRAFF
TRBJ2-3	.	TRBD2	TRBV4-2	TGTGCCAGCAGCCAAGTCCTAGCGGGGGGGCTGCGCACAGATACGCAGTATTTT	CASSQVLAGGLRTDTQYF
TRBJ1-2	.	.	TRBV18	TGTGCCAGCTCACCAGAGTTAGGTGGCTACACCTTC	CASSPELGGYTF
TRBJ2-1	once	.	TRBV12-5	TGTGCTAGTGGTGCAGTTAGAATGGACAGATCCTACAATGAGCAGTTCTTC	CASGAVRMDRSYNEQFF
TRBJ2-5	.	TRBD1	TRBV15	TGTGCCACCAGCAGAGGGCAGGGGGCAGGGACAGAGACCCAGTACTTC	CATSRGQGAGTETQYF
TRBJ2-6	.	TRBD1	TRBV10-3	TGTGCCATCAGTGAACCCGGGACAGGGAATCGTGGGGCCAACGTCCTGACTTTC	CAISEPGTGNRGANVLTF
TRBJ2-1	once	TRBD1	TRBV7-3	TGTGCCAGCAGCCCAGGACAGGGGTACAATGAGCAGTTCTTC	CASSPGQGYNEQFF
TRBJ2-5	.	TRBD2	TRBV2	TGTGCCAGCAGTGTCGGACTAGCGGATTTCGAGACCCAGTACTTC	CASSVGLADFETQYF
TRBJ1-2	.	.	TRBV5-4	TGTGCCAGCAGCTTGGATCGACGGAACTACACCTTC	CASSLDRRNYTF
TRBJ2-7	.	.	TRBV5-6	TGTGCCAGCAGCTTGCGCTACGAGCAGTACTTC	CASSLRYEQYF
TRBJ2-3	.	.	TRBV19	TGTGCCAGTAGGGGTGGTCGCAGGGGCTACACAGATACGCAGTATTTT	CASRGGRRGYTDTQYF
TRBJ1-5	.	.	TRBV19	TGTGCCAGTAGTATTTTGGGGATCCGCCAGCCCCAGCATTTT	CASSILGIRQPQHF
TRBJ2-7	.	.	TRBV29-1	TGCAGCGTTGGTTCGACAAACGAGCAGTACTTC	CSVGSTNEQYF
TRBJ2-3	.	TRBD2	TRBV27	TGTGCCAGCAGTGACGGACTAGCGGCAGATACGCAGTATTTT	CASSDGLAADTQYF
TRBJ1-2	.	.	TRBV2	TGTGCCAGCAGTGGACCATTGCCCTCAGGGAATGGCTACACCTTC	CASSGPLPSGNGYTF
TRBJ2-2	.	TRBD1	TRBV7-8	TGTGCCAGCAGCTTAGGGGACAGGGGGAACACCGGGGAGCTGTTTTTT	CASSLGDRGNTGELFF
TRBJ2-3	.	TRBD1	TRBV7-2	TGTGCCAGCGGCCGGGACAGAACAGATACGCAGTATTTT	CASGRDRTDTQYF
TRBJ1-4	.	TRBD1	TRBV29-1	TGCAGCGTAGCCGGGACAGGGGGCGCCCCTAATGAAAAACTGTTTTTT	CSVAGTGGAPNEKLFF
TRBJ1-3	.	.	TRBV30	TGTGCCTGGAGTCCGTCATCTGGAAACACCATATATTTT	CAWSPSSGNTIYF
TRBJ1-4	.	TRBD1	TRBV9	TGTGCCAGTAATACAGGGGGCCGGGCGTACGAAAAACTGTTTTTT	CASNTGGRAYEKLFF
TRBJ1-1	medium-sized	TRBD1	TRBV6-1	TGTGCCAGCAGTGAGGACAGGGGGACCCATAGGACTGAAGCTTTCTTT	CASSEDRGTHRTEAFF
TRBJ1-2	few	.	TRBV9	TGTGCCAGCAGCGTAGCTCCGGGCGCAAACTATGGCTACACCTTC	CASSVAPGANYGYTF
TRBJ2-1	few	TRBD1	TRBV18	TGTGCCAGCTCACCACTAAATGACAGGGACAATGAGCAGTTCTTC	CASSPLNDRDNEQFF
TRBJ1-1	.	.	TRBV6-5	TGTGCCAGCAGCCGCGGGGGGGACACTGAAGCTTTCTTT	CASSRGGDTEAFF
TRBJ1-3	.	.	TRBV5-1	TGCGCCAGCAGCTTGAGCCAGGATGGCTCTGGAAACACCATATATTTT	CASSLSQDGSGNTIYF
TRBJ1-5	.	TRBD1	TRBV19	TGTGCCAGTAGTACCGGGACAGGTAAAAATCAGCCCCAGCATTTT	CASSTGTGKNQPQHF
TRBJ1-2	.	.	TRBV19	TGTGCCAGTAGTATCGATTGGGGGGCCGGTGGCTACACCTTC	CASSIDWGAGGYTF
TRBJ1-5	.	.	TRBV19	TGTGCCACACAGCAGGTGGGTAGTCAGCCCCAGCATTTT	CATQQVGSQPQHF
TRBJ2-3	.	.	TRBV12-5	TGTGCTAGTGGTTTGGGGACGGGGATGACAGATACGCAGTATTTT	CASGLGTGMTDTQYF
TRBJ2-3	.	TRBD2	TRBV19	TGTGCCAGTAGTATTGTTGGGCGGGGGGGCAACACAGATACGCAGTATTTT	CASSIVGRGGNTDTQYF
TRBJ2-5	.	TRBD1	TRBV7-8	TGTGCCAGCAGCTCGGAGCCGGGACAGGACATCCAAGAGACCCAGTACTTC	CASSSEPGQDIQETQYF
TRBJ1-6	once	.	TRBV19	TGTGCCAGTAGTATCCCGTCCAATTCACCCCTCCACTTT	CASSIPSNSPLHF
TRBJ1-1	.	TRBD1	TRBV29-1	TGCAGCGTTGGGGGGGACAGGGACACTGAAGCTTTCTTT	CSVGGDRDTEAFF
TRBJ1-1	.	.	TRBV19	TGTGCCAGTAGTCCCCTCTTAGGGGGGTTTACCGTTAACACTGAAGCTTTCTTT	CASSPLLGGFTVNTEAFF
TRBJ2-3	.	TRBD1	TRBV2	TGTGCCAGCTCCAGGGACAGGGGCAGGGATACGCAGTATTTT	CASSRDRGRDTQYF
TRBJ2-7	.	TRBD1	TRBV19	TGTGCCAGTAGTGGTCGACAGGGCCAGAACGAGCAGTACTTC	CASSGRQGQNEQYF
TRBJ2-3	.	.	TRBV5-1	TGCGCCAGCAGCCCCGCTCGGGCAGATACGCAGTATTTT	CASSPARADTQYF
TRBJ2-1	.	.	TRBV7-8	TGTGCCAGCAGCTTAGCGGGGGGGCTCGATGAGCAGTTCTTC	CASSLAGGLDEQFF
TRBJ1-1	.	.	TRBV15	TGTGCCACCAGCAGCCCCATAGAGAGGCAAGCTTTCTTT	CATSSPIERQAFF
TRBJ1-1	once	.	TRBV29-1	TGCAGCTTCCGGGGGTTTGTGAACACTGAAGCTTTCTTT	CSFRGFVNTEAFF